This TCR beta chain was identified during a study of cytomegalovirus exposure and HLA in healthy donors. Study information: Researchers found that less than 90% of 398 genotyped donors fell within the Caucasian-associated ancestry cluster.

Germline V gene sequence: CDR1 MGHRA, CDR2 YSYEKL. CDR3 length: 15 amino acids. With 4 bases removed from V and 5 bases from J, the gap between germline ends came to 16 bases. General study results and limits: Highly shared sequence variants in one cluster were likely a sequencing artifact. According to a later analysis, donors in an Asian-associated ancestry cluster reportedly had fewer N-insertions than the approximately 620-donor mean.

Primers: 60 Vbeta forward and 13 Jbeta reverse. Per the original methods: About 10 million shared chains were among around 80 million unique TCR beta chains counted in a later analysis. TCRdb keeps only in-frame clones here, not all; method: immunoSEQ multiplex PCR. V and J calls and clone size are given by that table; D and trimming were obtained from the DNA. The sample yields roughly 200,000 clones, over 70% seen once. This clone was seen more than once but under ten times. Its antigen is currently unknown. The clonotype originates from a man aged 25 to 40 in good health and CMV-seronegative. Sequenced input: PBMCs. The chain carries TRBV4-1 and TRBJ2-3, with D possibly TRBD2 on 7 matching bases. The CDR3 loop is CASSRSGGRIDTQYF. CDR3 bases: TGCGCCAGCAGCCGGTCCGGGGGGCGGATAGATACGCAGTATTTT.